This T cell receptor (beta chain) came from a study of patients and donors after allogeneic stem cell transplantation. This clonotype was observed many times. Germline V gene data show CDR1 as SGHRS and CDR2 as YFSETQ. Germline trimming cut 7 bases from V and 10 bases from J; bases unmatched to any gene: 7. There are 12 residues in the CDR3. TCRdb independently ran MiXCR on the RT-PCR reads; one entry per CDR3 protein. Among 400,000 to 450,000 distinct CDR3 sequences listed, roughly 16% were seen once. The source of this sequence is a human donor who was either an allogeneic HSCT recipient or a stem cell or donor lymphocyte infusion donor (not recorded which). It is not recorded whose cells these are; they may come from a transplant donor. The sample comprised blood, either unsorted or a sorted T cell fraction (not recorded which). V and J are TRBV5-1 and TRBJ2-1; 8 nucleotides align to TRBD2. CDR3 DNA sequence: TGCGCCAGCTCGAGCGGGAGTGGAGAGCAGTTCTTC. It encodes CASSSGSGEQFF.